The TCR beta chain described here comes from a study of blood T cell repertoires in COVID-19. Trimming cost V 11 bases and J 0 bases, with 13 bases left between them. CDR3 length: 13 residues. Germline loops: CDR1 MDHEN, CDR2 SYDVKM. TCRdb keeps only in-frame clones here, not all; method: immunoSEQ multiplex PCR. The table records about 62,000 clones, roughly nine tenths of them present only once. Followed longitudinally, the Seattle patients had been enrolled during active infection. What was sequenced was peripheral blood. J is TRBJ1-1 and V is TRBV28; D unresolved. This clonotype originated in a woman between 55 and 75 years old with COVID-19, enrolled during active disease. The CDR3, as DNA: TGTGCCGTCTTGGAGGTGTTGAACACTGAAGCTTTCTTT. It is translated as CAVLEVLNTEAFF. Variable domain in full (rest from reference TRBV28 and TRBJ1-1): DVKVTQSSRYLVKRTGEKVFLECVQDMDHENMFWYRQDPGLGLRLIYFSYDVKMKEKGDIPEGYSVSREKKERFSLILESASTNQTSMYLCAVLEVLNTEAFFGQGTRLTVV.